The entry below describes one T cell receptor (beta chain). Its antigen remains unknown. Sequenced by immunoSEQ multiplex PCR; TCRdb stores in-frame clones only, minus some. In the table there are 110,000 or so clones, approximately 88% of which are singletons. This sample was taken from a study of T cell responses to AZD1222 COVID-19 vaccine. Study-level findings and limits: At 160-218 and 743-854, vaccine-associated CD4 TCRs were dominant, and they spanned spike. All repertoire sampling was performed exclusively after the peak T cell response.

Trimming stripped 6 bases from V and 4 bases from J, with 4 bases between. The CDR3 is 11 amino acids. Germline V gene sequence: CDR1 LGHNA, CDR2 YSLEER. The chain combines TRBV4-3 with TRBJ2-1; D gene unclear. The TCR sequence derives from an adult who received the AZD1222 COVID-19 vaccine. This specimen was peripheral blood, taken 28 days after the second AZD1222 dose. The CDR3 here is CASRGYNEQFF. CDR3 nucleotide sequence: TGCGCCAGCAGGGGATACAATGAGCAGTTCTTC.